This is a list of T cell receptor beta chains from one sample in a study of blood T cell repertoires in COVID-19. Libraries were prepared by immunoSEQ multiplex PCR; TCRdb keeps only in-frame clonotypes and omits some of them. The top ten clones hold approximately 19% of a sample with nearly 200,000 clones, 84% of them seen once. Material: peripheral blood. The receptor set was obtained from a human donor in a cohort sampled during active COVID-19. Each CDR3 is given with its conserved first and last residue. The D gene is left open where the match is weak. Not all rows give a size; the values are once, few, many and, for expanded clones, a class.

TRBV7-2	TRBJ2-5	TRBD1	NA	CASGRDRRETQYF	TGTGCCAGCGGACGGGACAGGCGAGAGACCCAGTACTTC
TRBV19	TRBJ2-2	TRBD2	NA	CASSIYLAGIGELFF	TGTGCCAGTAGTATATACCTAGCGGGTATAGGGGAGCTGTTTTTT
TRBV28	TRBJ1-2	NA	NA	CASSLDNNYGYTF	TGTGCCAGCAGTTTGGACAACAACTATGGCTACACCTTC
TRBV9	TRBJ1-2	NA	NA	CASSTRPSHGYTF	TGTGCCAGCAGCACTAGGCCCTCTCATGGCTACACCTTC
TRBV7-9	TRBJ1-1	NA	once	CASSLDQGTDGAFF	TGTGCCAGCAGCTTAGATCAGGGGACGGACGGAGCTTTCTTT
TRBV18	TRBJ2-1	NA	NA	CASSPLTGVRSYNEQFF	TGTGCCAGCTCACCACTGACGGGGGTTCGCTCCTACAATGAGCAGTTCTTC
TRBV24-1	TRBJ2-5	NA	NA	CATSEARGQETQYF	TGTGCCACCAGTGAGGCCAGGGGACAAGAGACCCAGTACTTC
TRBV7-2	TRBJ1-5	NA	NA	CASSLYVRGSRYQPQHF	TGTGCCAGCAGCTTATATGTACGGGGGAGCAGATATCAGCCCCAGCATTTT
TRBV19	TRBJ2-3	TRBD1	NA	CASRTGVPTDTQYF	TGTGCCAGTAGGACAGGGGTTCCGACAGATACGCAGTATTTT
TRBV3-1/TRBV3-2	TRBJ1-1	NA	NA	CASSDRPGNTEAFF	TGTGCCAGCAGCGACCGACCGGGGAACACTGAAGCTTTCTTT
TRBV11-2	TRBJ2-7	NA	NA	CASSPASDLASSYEQYF	TGTGCCAGCAGCCCCGCCTCGGACCTAGCCAGCTCCTACGAGCAGTACTTC
TRBV10-3	TRBJ1-6	TRBD1	NA	CAISEGQGNSPLHF	TGTGCCATCAGTGAGGGACAGGGGAATTCACCCCTCCACTTT
TRBV5-1	TRBJ2-7	TRBD2	NA	CASSLGLAGTYEQYF	TGCGCCAGCAGCCTAGGACTAGCTGGGACCTACGAGCAGTACTTC
TRBV18	TRBJ1-5	TRBD1	NA	CASSPTLPGQGLQGPQHF	TGTGCCAGCTCGCCCACCCTTCCGGGACAGGGCCTCCAGGGGCCCCAGCATTTT
TRBV25-1	TRBJ1-3	NA	NA	CASSEGTNGDTIYF	TGTGCCAGCAGTGAAGGTACCAACGGAGACACCATATATTTT
TRBV28	TRBJ2-7	NA	NA	CASSFTGEQYF	TGTGCCAGCAGTTTTACGGGCGAGCAGTACTTC
TRBV5-1	TRBJ1-1	NA	NA	CASRFLDRHEAFF	TGCGCCAGCAGGTTCCTAGACCGGCATGAAGCTTTCTTT
TRBV19	TRBJ1-5	NA	NA	CASSYGRMGNQPQHF	TGTGCCAGTAGCTACGGGAGGATGGGCAATCAGCCCCAGCATTTT
TRBV28	TRBJ2-7	NA	NA	CASSSGGLGRESGF	TGTGCCAGCAGTTCCGGGGGTTTGGGACGGGAAAGTGGGTTC
TRBV5-1	TRBJ2-7	TRBD2	NA	CASSRPGTSVTYEQYF	TGCGCCAGCAGCCGCCCGGGGACTAGCGTTACCTACGAGCAGTACTTC
TRBV30	TRBJ1-1	NA	NA	CAWRRRGTEAFF	TGTGCCTGGCGCCGCCGGGGGACTGAAGCTTTCTTT
TRBV5-1	TRBJ1-1	NA	NA	CASGPQGQKSTEAFF	TGCGCCAGCGGGCCTCAAGGACAGAAAAGTACTGAAGCTTTCTTT
TRBV6-5	TRBJ2-5	TRBD2	NA	CASTTSGNSQTQYF	TGTGCCAGCACGACTAGCGGGAATTCTCAGACCCAGTACTTC